The next 28 T cell receptor beta chains were all read from a single sample in a study of CD8 T cells in Susac syndrome. After extraction with the RNeasy kit, roughly 0.5 to 1 ug of the RNA was reverse transcribed using random hexamers. TCRdb reanalysed the immunoSEQ multiplex PCR reads using MiXCR and keeps one entry per CDR3 protein. Of about 400,000 distinct CDR3 sequences in the sample, 75% to 90% were seen once. Sequences were obtained from CD8+ T cells from PBMCs. The receptors shown here come from a human donor with multiple sclerosis.

V is TRBV10-3 and J is TRBJ2-7, with D unresolved. Germline values: CDR1 ENHRY, CDR2 SYGVKD. V lost 1 base and J 5 bases, leaving 6 bases between the germline ends. The CDR3 length is 12 residues. Here the CDR3 DNA reads TGTGCCATCAGTGAGTTAGGCCACGAGCAGTACTTC. It is translated as CAISELGHEQYF.

J is TRBJ1-1 and V is TRBV11-2, with 8 bases identical to TRBD1. V was clipped by 5 bases and J by 4 bases; unmatched bases: 12. The CDR3 loop spans 16 amino acids. CDR1 is SGHAT, CDR2 FQNNGV, per germline. In DNA form, the CDR3 reads TGTGCCAGCAGCCCGTGGGGCAGGGGGCAGGTCACTGAAGCTTTCTTT. Protein: CASSPWGRGQVTEAFF.

This chain joins TRBV27 and TRBJ1-2; 12 bases are shared with TRBD1. V gave up 5 bases and J gave up 8 bases; unmatched junction bases: 12. This CDR3 comprises 16 residues. Germline V gene data show CDR1 as MNHEY and CDR2 as SMNVEV (reference sequence). For the CDR3, the DNA is TGTGCCAGCAGTGTCCTTTCGGGACAGGGGGCAAGGGGCTACACCTTC. Translating gives CASSVLSGQGARGYTF.

The chain joins TRBV16 to TRBJ1-4, with a tentative D call TRBD1 (6 bases). The CDR3 is made up of 15 amino acids. V was clipped by 7 bases and J by 7 bases, with 19 bases between them. Germline values: CDR1 KGHSY, CDR2 FQNENV. The CDR3 region has the DNA TGTGCCAGCACCGATCAGGGGAGCGGGAGTGAAAAACTGTTTTTT. This encodes CASTDQGSGSEKLFF.

This chain joins TRBV27 and TRBJ1-1; TRBD1 might be the D (5 bases). The CDR3 sequence is 16 residues long. CDR1 and CDR2 from the germline V gene are MNHEY and SMNVEV (reference sequence). Between the trimmed V and J ends, which lost 0 bases and 0 bases, there was a span of 11 bases. Here the CDR3 DNA reads TGTGCCAGCAGTTTATCCTACAGGACCATGAACACTGAAGCTTTCTTT. Translation gives CASSLSYRTMNTEAFF.

This clonotype was seen only once. This likely comes from a read error, as the CDR3 has no conserved phenylalanine or tryptophan at its end. This chain links TRBV6-6 with TRBJ1-1; the D gene is possibly TRBD1 (5 bases). In germline, CDR1 is MNHNY, CDR2 SVGAGI (reference sequence). This CDR3 comprises 13 residues. V lost 6 bases and J lost 4, with 12 bases in between. DNA of the CDR3: TGTGCCAGCAGACCCTACCAGGGCACTGAAGCTTTCTCT. The encoded protein is CASRPYQGTEAFS.

V and J are TRBV25-1 and TRBJ2-7; D tentatively reads TRBD1 or TRBD2 (5 bases each). With 6 bases removed from V and 0 bases from J, the gap between germline ends came to 15 bases. The CDR3 has 15 amino acids. Germline V gene sequence: CDR1 MGHDK, CDR2 SYGVNS. CDR3 DNA: TGTGCCAGCAGGCCCGGGACGGAGAGCTCCTACGAGCAGTACTTC. Protein sequence: CASRPGTESSYEQYF.

The chain has TRBV20-1 and TRBJ1-2, with TRBD1 as a possible D gene (6 bases). CDR3 length: 11 amino acids. Germline V gene sequence: CDR1 DFQATT, CDR2 SNEGSKA (reference sequence). The CDR3 loop reads CIPRGDYGYTF. The DNA for the CDR3 is TGCATTCCCAGGGGTGACTATGGCTACACCTTC.

The chain is built from TRBV27 and TRBJ1-1; 9 bases line up with TRBD1. Germline lookup yields CDR1 MNHEY and CDR2 SMNVEV (reference sequence). The CDR3 consists of 17 residues. Trimming at V came to 2 bases and at J to 6 bases, leaving 13 bases not matched to a gene. The chain's CDR3 is CASSLSPGTGWGAEAFF. The CDR3 DNA follows: TGTGCCAGCAGTTTAAGCCCCGGGACAGGGTGGGGGGCTGAAGCTTTCTTT.

The chain couples TRBV7-9 to TRBJ2-3, with D hard to call. Germline CDR1 is SEHNR and CDR2 is FQNEAQ (reference sequence). The CDR3 spans 16 residues. Trimming took 3 bases from V and 3 from J, leaving 16 bases between them. The CDR3 DNA is TGTGCCAGCAGCTTTGGACCGAAACTTGGAACAGATACGCAGTATTTT. Translation: CASSFGPKLGTDTQYF.

The V gene is TRBV7-8, the J gene TRBJ2-5; 10 bases agree with TRBD1. Germline V lookup: CDR1 SGHVS, CDR2 FQNEAQ. The ends lost 7 bases at V and 0 bases at J; junction bases unmatched: 11. The CDR3 extends over 17 amino acids. The CDR3 reads CASIRQGAIRYQETQYF. In DNA form, the CDR3 reads TGTGCCAGCATCCGACAGGGGGCCATTCGGTACCAAGAGACCCAGTACTTC. Variable domain in full (rest from reference TRBV7-8 and TRBJ2-5): GAGVSQSPRYKVAKRGQDVALRCDPISGHVSLFWYQQALGQGPEFLTYFQNEAQLDKSGLPSDRFFAERPEGSVSTLKIQRTQQEDSAVYLCASIRQGAIRYQETQYFGPGTRLLVL.

The genes are TRBV7-8 and TRBJ1-5, with a weak D call TRBD1 (5 bases). From germline, CDR1 is SGHVS and CDR2 FQNEAQ. This CDR3 contains 14 residues. The V and J ends lost 6 bases and 6 bases respectively, with 15 bases between them. The CDR3 here is CASSLGRGLQPQHF. CDR3 DNA: TGTGCCAGCAGTCTCGGGAGGGGCCTTCAGCCCCAGCATTTT.

The gene calls are TRBV24-1 and TRBJ2-3; the match to TRBD2 covers 8 bases. Germline trimming cut 4 bases from V and 4 bases from J; bases unmatched to any gene: 6. The CDR3 sequence is 15 residues long. Per the germline V gene, CDR1 is KGHDR and CDR2 is SFDVKD. Here the CDR3 reads CATSDPWTSPDTQYF. DNA for the CDR3: TGTGCCACCAGTGACCCGTGGACTAGCCCAGATACGCAGTATTTT.

The V and J genes are TRBV3-1 and TRBJ2-6, with D unresolved. Germline V gene data show CDR1 as LGHDT and CDR2 as YNNKEL (reference sequence). This CDR3 region has 15 residues. Trimming took 5 bases from V and 0 from J, leaving 8 bases between them. CDR3 amino acids: CASSFGDSGANVLTF. DNA for the CDR3: TGTGCCAGCAGCTTCGGCGACTCTGGGGCCAACGTCCTGACTTTC. Full variable domain (rest looked up from reference TRBV3-1 and TRBJ2-6): DTAVSQTPKYLVTQMGNDKSIKCEQNLGHDTMYWYKQDSKKFLKIMFSYNNKELIINETVPNRFSPKSPDKAHLNLHINSLELGDSAVYFCASSFGDSGANVLTFGAGSRLTVL.

J is TRBJ2-1 and V is TRBV5-4; D is ambiguous. The CDR3 is 12 residues long. V lost 4 bases to trimming and J lost 3 bases, with 5 bases between them. Germline lookup yields CDR1 SGHNT and CDR2 YYREEE (reference sequence). The CDR3 DNA reads as TGTGCCAGCAGCATATACTACAATGAGCAGTTCTTC. This codes for CASSIYYNEQFF.

The chain recombines TRBV2 with TRBJ2-7; D gene uncertain. The CDR3 contains 11 residues. Trimming pared 3 bases from V and 4 bases from J, leaving 4 bases between. Germline lookup yields CDR1 SNHLY and CDR2 FYNNEI. The CDR3 spells CASSDRYEQYF. The DNA for the CDR3 is TGTGCCAGCAGTGACCGATACGAGCAGTACTTC.

The chain carries TRBV7-9 and TRBJ1-6; 10 positions match TRBD1. There are 15 residues in the CDR3. Germline CDR1 reads SEHNR; CDR2 reads FQNEAQ (reference sequence). The V and J ends lost 5 bases and 8 bases, in that order; junction bases with no gene match: 6. The CDR3 loop is CASSPDRGHHSPLHF. The CDR3 DNA sequence: TGTGCCAGCAGCCCAGACAGGGGGCATCATTCACCCCTCCACTTT.

This chain uses TRBV12-3 or TRBV12-4 with TRBJ1-1, with no clear D. The CDR3 totals 11 residues. Trimming took 10 bases from V and 4 from J, leaving 10 bases between them. DNA of the CDR3: TGTGCCACAAGAGGTGGCACTGAAGCTTTCTTT. This sequence encodes CATRGGTEAFF.

This chain joins TRBV27 and TRBJ1-5; a weak D match, TRBD1 (5 bases). V was shortened by 6 bases and J by 5 bases, with 11 bases between the two germline ends. Germline assignment: CDR1 MNHEY and CDR2 SMNVEV (reference sequence). The length of the CDR3 is 13 residues. CDR3 amino acids: CASRGVGDQPQHF. CDR3 DNA: TGTGCCAGCAGGGGGGTAGGGGATCAGCCCCAGCATTTT.

This clonotype was observed once. The V call is TRBV11-2, the J call TRBJ1-1; D gene uncertain. From germline, CDR1 is SGHAT and CDR2 FQNNGV. The CDR3 is 15 amino acids. The V gene lost 1 base and the J gene lost 3 bases, with 12 bases spanning the gap. The DNA of the CDR3 is TGTGCCAGCAGCTTAGGTCTGTTCTGGGACACTGAAGCTTTCTTT. Its protein product is CASSLGLFWDTEAFF. Full variable domain (rest looked up from reference TRBV11-2 and TRBJ1-1): EAGVAQSPRYKIIEKRQSVAFWCNPISGHATLYWYQQILGQGPKLLIQFQNNGVVDDSQLPKDRFSAERLKGVDSTLKIQPAKLEDSAVYLCASSLGLFWDTEAFFGQGTRLTVV.

J is TRBJ1-2 and V is TRBV3-1, with no clear D. V was pared by 0 bases and J by 7 bases, with 15 bases between. The CDR3 is made up of 15 amino acids. Germline CDR1 and CDR2: LGHDT and YNNKEL (reference sequence). CDR3 protein: CASSQEVGAGFGYTF. Written as DNA, the CDR3 is TGTGCCAGCAGCCAAGAGGTGGGTGCTGGTTTTGGCTACACCTTC.

V gene TRBV12-5 combines with J gene TRBJ2-7, with TRBD1 matching over 7 bases. Germline V CDR1 and CDR2: LGHNT, FRNRAP. Losses at the gene ends were 5 bases for V and 4 bases for J; bases not matched to a gene: 2. The CDR3 sequence is 12 residues long. The CDR3 DNA reads TGTGCTAGTGGTCGGACAGGTTACGAGCAGTACTTC. Translating gives CASGRTGYEQYF.

The V call is TRBV27, the J call TRBJ1-1; D unresolved. The germline CDR1 and CDR2 sequences are MNHEY and SMNVEV (reference sequence). The CDR3 is 15 amino acids. V lost 5 bases and J 0 bases, leaving 13 bases between the germline ends. CDR3 residues: CASSHPSGLNTEAFF. As DNA, the CDR3 is TGTGCCAGCAGTCACCCCTCCGGGTTGAACACTGAAGCTTTCTTT.

This clonotype has only a few counts. The J gene is TRBJ2-7, the V gene TRBV7-2; D remains ambiguous. This CDR3 is built from 13 residues. Germline loops: CDR1 SGHTA, CDR2 FQGNSA. With 3 bases removed from V and 1 base from J, the gap between germline ends came to 7 bases. The CDR3: CASSFSRSYEQYF. The CDR3 DNA reads as TGTGCCAGCAGCTTTTCCAGATCCTACGAGCAGTACTTC.

The rearrangement uses TRBV4-1 and TRBJ1-1; weak D call: TRBD1 (5 bases). Germline lookup yields CDR1 MGHRA and CDR2 YSYEKL. The CDR3 consists of 18 residues. Trimming pared 2 bases from V and 1 base from J, leaving 20 bases between. CDR3 in amino acids: CASSQPIGGDVRNTEAFF. The CDR3, as DNA: TGCGCCAGCAGCCAACCAATCGGGGGGGACGTAAGGAACACTGAAGCTTTCTTT.

The chain recombines TRBV12-3 or TRBV12-4 with TRBJ2-7; 7 bases map to TRBD1. There are 14 residues in the CDR3. V shed 5 bases and J 3 bases; nucleotides not matched to a gene: 7. The CDR3 bases are TGTGCCAGCAGTCCGGGGACAGACATCTACGAGCAGTACTTC. Its protein product is CASSPGTDIYEQYF.

The rearrangement joins TRBV3-1 to TRBJ2-1, with unresolved D. Germline V gene data show CDR1 as LGHDT and CDR2 as YNNKEL (reference sequence). Trimming removed 0 bases from V and 7 bases from J, with 16 bases in between. This CDR3 is 16 amino acids long. DNA for the CDR3: TGTGCCAGCAGCCAAGATAGGAACCCGCCGCGGAATGAGCAGTTCTTC. Encoded protein: CASSQDRNPPRNEQFF.

V is TRBV20-1 and J is TRBJ1-5, with 9 bases aligning to TRBD1. The CDR3 contains 16 residues. V gave up 3 bases and J gave up 7 bases; unmatched junction bases: 13. Germline-derived CDR1 and CDR2 are DFQATT and SNEGSKA (reference sequence). CDR3 in amino acids: CSASNPYGTGQQPQHF. The CDR3 DNA is TGCAGTGCTAGCAATCCGTACGGGACAGGGCAACAGCCCCAGCATTTT.